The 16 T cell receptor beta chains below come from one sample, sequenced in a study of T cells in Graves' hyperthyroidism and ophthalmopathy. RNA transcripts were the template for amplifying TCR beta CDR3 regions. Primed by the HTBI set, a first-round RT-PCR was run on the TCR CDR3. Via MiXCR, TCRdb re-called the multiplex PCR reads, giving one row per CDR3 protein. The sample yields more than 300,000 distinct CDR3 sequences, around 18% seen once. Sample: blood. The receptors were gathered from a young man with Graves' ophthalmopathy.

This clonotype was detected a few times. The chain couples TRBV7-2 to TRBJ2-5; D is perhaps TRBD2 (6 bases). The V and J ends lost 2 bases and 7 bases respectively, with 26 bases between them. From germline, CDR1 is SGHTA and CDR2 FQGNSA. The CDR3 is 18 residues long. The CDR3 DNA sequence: TGTGCCAGCAGCTTACTCGCAATCTTCGGGACCCACGGGAGGACCCAGTACTTC. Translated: CASSLLAIFGTHGRTQYF.

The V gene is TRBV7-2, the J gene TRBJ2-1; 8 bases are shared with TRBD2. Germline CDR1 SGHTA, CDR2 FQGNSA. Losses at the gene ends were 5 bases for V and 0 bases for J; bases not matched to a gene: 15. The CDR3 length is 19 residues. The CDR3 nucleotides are TGTGCCAGCAGCCACACGGGGGGGGCCCTTTTTAGCTCCTACAATGAGCAGTTCTTC. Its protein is CASSHTGGALFSSYNEQFF.

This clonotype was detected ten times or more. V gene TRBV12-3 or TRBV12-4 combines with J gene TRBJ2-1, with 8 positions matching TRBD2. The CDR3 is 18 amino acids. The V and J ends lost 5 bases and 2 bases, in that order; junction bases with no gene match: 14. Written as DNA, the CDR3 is TGTGCCAGCAGTCCTCCTTTAGGCCGGGGGGGGACCTACAATGAGCAGTTCTTC. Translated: CASSPPLGRGGTYNEQFF.

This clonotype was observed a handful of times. The DNA of the CDR3 is TGTGCCAGCAGCTCCTCTAGCGGGGGGCGGGGTGAGCAGTTCTTC. Translating gives CASSSSSGGRGEQFF. The chain is built from TRBV7-2 and TRBJ2-1; TRBD2 matches at 11 bases. The CDR3 spans 15 residues. The germline V gene has CDR1 SGHTA and CDR2 FQGNSA. The junction had 8 bases not matched to a gene; V was cut back by 4 bases and J by 9 bases.

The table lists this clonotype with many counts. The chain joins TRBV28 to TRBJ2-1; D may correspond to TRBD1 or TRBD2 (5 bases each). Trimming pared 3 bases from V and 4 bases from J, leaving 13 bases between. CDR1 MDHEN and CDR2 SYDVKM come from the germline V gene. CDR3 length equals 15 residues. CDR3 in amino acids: CASSFLRGSYNEQFF. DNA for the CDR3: TGTGCCAGCAGTTTCTTGAGGGGTTCGTACAATGAGCAGTTCTTC.

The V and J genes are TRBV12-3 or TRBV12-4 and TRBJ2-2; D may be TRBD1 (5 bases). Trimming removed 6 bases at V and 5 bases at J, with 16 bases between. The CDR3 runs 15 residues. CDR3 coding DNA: TGTGCCAGCAGCCAGGGTACAAAGGGGACCGGGGAGCTGTTTTTT. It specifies CASSQGTKGTGELFF.

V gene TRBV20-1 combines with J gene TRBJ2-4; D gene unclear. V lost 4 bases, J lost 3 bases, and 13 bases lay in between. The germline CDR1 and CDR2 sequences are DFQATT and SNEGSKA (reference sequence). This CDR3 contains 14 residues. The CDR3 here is CSATGLVSKNIQYF. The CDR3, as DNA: TGCAGTGCTACTGGCCTAGTTAGCAAAAACATTCAGTACTTC.

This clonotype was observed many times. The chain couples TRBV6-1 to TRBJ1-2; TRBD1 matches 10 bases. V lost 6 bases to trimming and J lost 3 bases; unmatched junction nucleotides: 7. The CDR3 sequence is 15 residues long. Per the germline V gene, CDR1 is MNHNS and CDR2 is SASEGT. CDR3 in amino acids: CASSKGGQGDYGYTF. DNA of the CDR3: TGTGCCAGCAGCAAGGGCGGACAGGGGGACTATGGCTACACCTTC.

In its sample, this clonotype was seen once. This CDR3 reads CASSRGTGTGGEEKLFF. The CDR3 nucleotides are TGCGCCAGCAGCCGGGGCACCGGGACAGGGGGCGAAGAAAAACTGTTTTTT. This rearrangement joins TRBV5-1 to TRBJ1-4, with TRBD1 matching over 12 bases. Germline V gene sequence: CDR1 SGHRS, CDR2 YFSETQ. V was clipped by 4 bases and J by 8 bases; unmatched bases: 12. This CDR3 is 17 amino acids long.

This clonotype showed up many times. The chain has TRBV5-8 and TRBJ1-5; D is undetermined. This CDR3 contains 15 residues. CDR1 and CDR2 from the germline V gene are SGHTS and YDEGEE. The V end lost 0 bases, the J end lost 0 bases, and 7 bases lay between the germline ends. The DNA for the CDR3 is TGTGCCAGCAGCTTGGCCCAGAGTAGCAATCAGCCCCAGCATTTT. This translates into CASSLAQSSNQPQHF. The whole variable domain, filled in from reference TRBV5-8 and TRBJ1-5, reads EAGVTQSPTHLIKTRGQQATLRCSPISGHTSVYWYQQALGLGLQFLLWYDEGEERNRGNFPPRFSGRQFPNYSSELNVNALELEDSALYLCASSLAQSSNQPQHFGDGTRLSIL.

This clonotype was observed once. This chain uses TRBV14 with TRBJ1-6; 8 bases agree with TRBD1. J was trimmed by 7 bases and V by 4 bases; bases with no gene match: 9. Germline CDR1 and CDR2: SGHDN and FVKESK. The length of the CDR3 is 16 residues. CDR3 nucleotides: TGTGCCAGCAGCCGCGGACAGGGACGGTTCAATTCACCCCTCCACTTT. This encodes CASSRGQGRFNSPLHF.

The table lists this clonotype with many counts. The CDR3 loop is CASSLASWTGNNQPQHF. CDR3 DNA: TGTGCCAGCAGCTTAGCTTCGTGGACAGGGAACAATCAGCCCCAGCATTTT. This rearrangement joins TRBV7-8 to TRBJ1-5; the match to TRBD1 covers 8 bases. V gave up 0 bases and J gave up 3 bases; unmatched junction bases: 7. CDR1 and CDR2 from the germline V gene are SGHVS and FQNEAQ. CDR3 size: 17 residues. The whole variable domain, filled in from reference TRBV7-8 and TRBJ1-5, reads GAGVSQSPRYKVAKRGQDVALRCDPISGHVSLFWYQQALGQGPEFLTYFQNEAQLDKSGLPSDRFFAERPEGSVSTLKIQRTQQEDSAVYLCASSLASWTGNNQPQHFGDGTRLSIL.

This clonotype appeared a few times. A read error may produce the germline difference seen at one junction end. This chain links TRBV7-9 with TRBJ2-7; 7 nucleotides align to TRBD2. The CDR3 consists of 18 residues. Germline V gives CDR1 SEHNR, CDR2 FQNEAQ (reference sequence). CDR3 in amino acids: CASSQDGGTWEGSYEQYF. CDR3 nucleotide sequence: TGCGCCAGCAGCCAAGATGGAGGAACCTGGGAGGGGTCATACGAGCAGTACTTC.

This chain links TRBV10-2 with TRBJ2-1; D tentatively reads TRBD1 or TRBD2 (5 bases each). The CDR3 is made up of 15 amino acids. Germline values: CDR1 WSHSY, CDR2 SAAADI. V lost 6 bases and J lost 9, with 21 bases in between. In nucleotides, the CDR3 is TGCGCCAGCAGGCATTTGGTCACGGGGCCTGCTGAGCAGTTCTTC. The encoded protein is CASRHLVTGPAEQFF.

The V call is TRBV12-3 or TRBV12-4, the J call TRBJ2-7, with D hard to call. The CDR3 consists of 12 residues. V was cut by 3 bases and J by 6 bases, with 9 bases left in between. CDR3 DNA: TGTGCCAGCAGTTTGGAACCTGCCGAGCAGTACTTC. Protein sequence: CASSLEPAEQYF.

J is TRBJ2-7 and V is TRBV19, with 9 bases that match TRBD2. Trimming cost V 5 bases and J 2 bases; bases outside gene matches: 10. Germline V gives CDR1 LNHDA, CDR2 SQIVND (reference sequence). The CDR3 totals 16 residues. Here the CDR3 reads CASSVSSSGATYEQYF. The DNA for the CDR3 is TGTGCCAGTAGTGTCTCTTCTAGCGGGGCCACCTACGAGCAGTACTTC.